The clone carrying this T cell receptor beta chain was observed a few times. Its antigen is undetermined. Germline CDR1 reads LNHDA; CDR2 reads SQIVND (reference sequence). The CDR3 has 16 amino acids. V lost 6 bases and J lost 2, with 16 bases in between. Sequencing relied on a cDNA template that was reverse transcribed from extracted RNA. TCRdb's copy holds only in-frame clones and misses some; the assay was immunoSEQ multiplex PCR. This table has approximately 210,000 clones, around 65% appearing once. The sample comes from a study of CD8+ T cells in alopecia areata. Study information: Tofacitinib therapy lasting 6 to 18 months was followed by 6 months off drug. The study's findings and limits: How baseline CD8+ expansion relates to response remains uncertain (there was one nonresponder). Higher clonality and more expanded CD8+ clones appeared in lesional than normal scalp. On tofacitinib, scalp and blood still held many of the expanded lesional clones.

Sample treatment: oral pan-JAK inhibitor, 5-10 mg twice daily. This TCR came from a human donor with alopecia areata. Sequencing used CD4+ T cells sorted from blood, obtained at week 44, from a patient treated with tofacitinib. V and J are TRBV19 and TRBJ2-2, with a tentative D call TRBD2 (6 bases). The CDR3 nucleotides are TGTGCCAGTAGCCATCTCGGGACTGCTAACACCGGGGAGCTGTTTTTT. Amino acid sequence: CASSHLGTANTGELFF.